The present entry profiles one T cell receptor beta chain with its context. The CDR3 is 13 amino acids. Trimming stripped 5 bases from V and 8 bases from J, with 15 bases between. TCRdb independently ran MiXCR on the 5' RACE reads; one entry per CDR3 protein. The sample contains about 42,000 distinct CDR3 sequences, 25% to 35% of which appear only once. Sequenced input: tumor-infiltrating memory CD4+ T cells sorted from the breast tumor. Subset here: memory CD4+ T cells, CD4+CD45RO+CD25-. V usage is TRBV12-3 or TRBV12-4 and J usage is TRBJ1-1, with D perhaps matching TRBD1 (5 bases). The TCR was taken from a female donor with breast cancer. The CDR3 region has the DNA TGTGCCAGCAGTACATCCCAGGGTCGCGAAGCTTTCTTT. Amino acids: CASSTSQGREAFF.